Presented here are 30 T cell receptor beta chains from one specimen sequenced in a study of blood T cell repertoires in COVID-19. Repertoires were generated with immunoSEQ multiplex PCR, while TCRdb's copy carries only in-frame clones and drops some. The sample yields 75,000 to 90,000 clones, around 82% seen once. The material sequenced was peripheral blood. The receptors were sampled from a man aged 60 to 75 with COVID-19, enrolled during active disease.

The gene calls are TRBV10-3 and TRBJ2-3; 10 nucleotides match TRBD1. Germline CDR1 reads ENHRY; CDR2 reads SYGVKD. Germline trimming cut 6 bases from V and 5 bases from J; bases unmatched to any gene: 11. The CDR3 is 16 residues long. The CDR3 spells CAIRGTGQGNRDTQYF. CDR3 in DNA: TGTGCCATCAGAGGTACGGGACAGGGGAATCGAGATACGCAGTATTTT.

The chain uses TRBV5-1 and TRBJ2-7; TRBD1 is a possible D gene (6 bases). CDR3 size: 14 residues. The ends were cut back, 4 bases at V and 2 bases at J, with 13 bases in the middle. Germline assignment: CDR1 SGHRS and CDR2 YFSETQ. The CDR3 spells CASSLDRRTYEQYF. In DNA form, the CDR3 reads TGCGCCAGCAGCCTCGACAGGAGAACCTACGAGCAGTACTTC.

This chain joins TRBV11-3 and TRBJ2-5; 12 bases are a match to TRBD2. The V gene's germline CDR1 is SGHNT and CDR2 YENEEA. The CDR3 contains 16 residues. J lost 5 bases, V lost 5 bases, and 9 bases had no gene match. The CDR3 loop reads CASSPKPSGRVETQYF. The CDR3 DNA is TGTGCCAGCAGCCCTAAACCTAGCGGGAGGGTGGAGACCCAGTACTTC.

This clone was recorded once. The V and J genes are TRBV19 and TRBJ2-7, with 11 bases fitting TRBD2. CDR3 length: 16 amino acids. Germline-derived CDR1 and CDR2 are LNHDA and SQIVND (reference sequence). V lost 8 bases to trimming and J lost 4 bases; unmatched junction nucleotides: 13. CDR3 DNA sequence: TGTGCCAGTGAGCCTTCGGCTAGCGGGAGGACGTACGAGCAGTACTTC. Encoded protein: CASEPSASGRTYEQYF.

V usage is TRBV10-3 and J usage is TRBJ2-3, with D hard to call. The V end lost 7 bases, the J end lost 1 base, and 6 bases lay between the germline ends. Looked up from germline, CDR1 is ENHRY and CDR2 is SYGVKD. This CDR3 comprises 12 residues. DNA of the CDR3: TGTGCCATCATGAGCGGCACAGATACGCAGTATTTT. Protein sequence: CAIMSGTDTQYF.

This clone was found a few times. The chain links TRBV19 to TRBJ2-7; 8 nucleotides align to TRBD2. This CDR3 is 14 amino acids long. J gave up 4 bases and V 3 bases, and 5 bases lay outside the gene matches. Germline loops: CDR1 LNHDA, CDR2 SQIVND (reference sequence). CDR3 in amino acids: CASSIGLAKYEQYF. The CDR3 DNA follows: TGTGCCAGTAGTATTGGACTAGCAAAGTACGAGCAGTACTTC. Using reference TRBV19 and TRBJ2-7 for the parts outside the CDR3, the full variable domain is DGGITQSPKYLFRKEGQNVTLSCEQNLNHDAMYWYRQDPGQGLRLIYYSQIVNDFQKGDIAEGYSVSREKKESFPLTVTSAQKNPTAFYLCASSIGLAKYEQYFGPGTRLTVT.

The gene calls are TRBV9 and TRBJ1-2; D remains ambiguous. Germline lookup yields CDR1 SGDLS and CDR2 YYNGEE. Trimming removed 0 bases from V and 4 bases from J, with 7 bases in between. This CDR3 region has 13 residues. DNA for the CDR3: TGTGCCAGCAGCGTAGAGGGAGGCTATGGCTACACCTTC. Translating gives CASSVEGGYGYTF.

The CDR3 is CASSYPDSPNSPLHF. CDR3 DNA: TGTGCCAGTAGTTACCCGGACAGCCCTAATTCACCCCTCCACTTT. The chain carries TRBV19 and TRBJ1-6; TRBD1 might be the D (6 bases). Per germline, CDR1 LNHDA and CDR2 SQIVND (reference sequence). This CDR3 comprises 15 residues. The V and J ends lost 5 bases and 6 bases respectively, with 14 bases between them.

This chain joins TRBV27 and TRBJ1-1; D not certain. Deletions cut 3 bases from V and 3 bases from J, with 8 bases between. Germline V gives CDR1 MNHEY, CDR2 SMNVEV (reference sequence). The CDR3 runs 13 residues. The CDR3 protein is CASSLRGDTEAFF. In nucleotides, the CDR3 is TGTGCCAGCAGTTTGCGGGGAGACACTGAAGCTTTCTTT.

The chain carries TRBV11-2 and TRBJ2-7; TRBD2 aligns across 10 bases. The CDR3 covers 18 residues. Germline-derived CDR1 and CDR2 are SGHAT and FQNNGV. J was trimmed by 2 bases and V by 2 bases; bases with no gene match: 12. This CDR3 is CASSLPLAPSGGTYEQYF. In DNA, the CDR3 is TGTGCCAGCAGCTTACCCCTGGCCCCTAGCGGGGGAACCTACGAGCAGTACTTC.

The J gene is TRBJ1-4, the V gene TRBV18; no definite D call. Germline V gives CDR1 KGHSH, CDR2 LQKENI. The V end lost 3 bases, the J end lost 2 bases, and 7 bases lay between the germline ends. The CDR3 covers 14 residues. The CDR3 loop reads CASSPWETNEKLFF. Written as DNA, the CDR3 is TGTGCCAGCTCACCGTGGGAGACTAATGAAAAACTGTTTTTT.

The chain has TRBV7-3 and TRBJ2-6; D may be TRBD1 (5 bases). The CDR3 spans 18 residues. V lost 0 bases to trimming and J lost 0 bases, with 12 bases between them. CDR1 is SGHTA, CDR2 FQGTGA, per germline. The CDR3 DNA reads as TGTGCCAGCAGCTTAACAGGGGCTATAATCTCTGGGGCCAACGTCCTGACTTTC. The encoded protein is CASSLTGAIISGANVLTF.

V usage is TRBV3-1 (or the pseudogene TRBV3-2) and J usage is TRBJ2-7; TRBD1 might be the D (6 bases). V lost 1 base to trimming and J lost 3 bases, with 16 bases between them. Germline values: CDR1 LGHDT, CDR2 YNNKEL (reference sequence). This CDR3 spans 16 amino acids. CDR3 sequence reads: CASSQGTGTLSYEQYF. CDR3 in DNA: TGTGCCAGCAGCCAAGGGACCGGGACACTCAGCTACGAGCAGTACTTC.

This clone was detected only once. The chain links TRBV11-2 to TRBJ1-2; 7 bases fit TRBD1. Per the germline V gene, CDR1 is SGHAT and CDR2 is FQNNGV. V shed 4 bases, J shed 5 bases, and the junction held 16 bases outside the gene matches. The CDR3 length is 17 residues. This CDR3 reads CASSSWGTEDNIYGYTF. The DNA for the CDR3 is TGTGCCAGCAGCTCCTGGGGGACAGAAGACAATATATATGGCTACACCTTC.

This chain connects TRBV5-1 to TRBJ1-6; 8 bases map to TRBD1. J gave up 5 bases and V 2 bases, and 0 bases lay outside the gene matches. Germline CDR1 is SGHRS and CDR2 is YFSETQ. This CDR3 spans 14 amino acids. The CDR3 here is CASSLQGDNSPLHF. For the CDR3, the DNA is TGCGCCAGCAGCTTACAGGGGGATAATTCACCCCTCCACTTT.

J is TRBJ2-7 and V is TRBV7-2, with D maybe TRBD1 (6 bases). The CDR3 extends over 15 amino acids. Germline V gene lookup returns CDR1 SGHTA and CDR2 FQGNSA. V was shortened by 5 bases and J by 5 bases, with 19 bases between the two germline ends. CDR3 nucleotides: TGTGCCAGCAGCCCGTTCGGACAGCCCACGGACGAGCAGTACTTC. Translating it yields CASSPFGQPTDEQYF. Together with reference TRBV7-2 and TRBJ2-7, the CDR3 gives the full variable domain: GAGVSQSPSNKVTEKGKDVELRCDPISGHTALYWYRQSLGQGLEFLIYFQGNSAPDKSGLPSDRFSAERTGGSVSTLTIQRTQQEDSAVYLCASSPFGQPTDEQYFGPGTRLTVT.

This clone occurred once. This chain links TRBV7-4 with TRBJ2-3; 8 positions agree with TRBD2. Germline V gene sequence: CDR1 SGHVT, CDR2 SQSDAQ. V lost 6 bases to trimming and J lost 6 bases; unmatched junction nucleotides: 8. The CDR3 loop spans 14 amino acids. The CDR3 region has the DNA TGTGCCAGCAGTAGCGGGGCAGGGTCGGATACGCAGTATTTT. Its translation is CASSSGAGSDTQYF. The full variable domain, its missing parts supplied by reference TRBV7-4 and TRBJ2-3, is GAGVSQSPRYKVAKRGRDVALRCDSISGHVTLYWYRQTLGQGSEVLTYSQSDAQRDKSGRPSGRFSAERPERSVSTLKIQRTEQGDSAVYLCASSSGAGSDTQYFGPGTRLTVL.

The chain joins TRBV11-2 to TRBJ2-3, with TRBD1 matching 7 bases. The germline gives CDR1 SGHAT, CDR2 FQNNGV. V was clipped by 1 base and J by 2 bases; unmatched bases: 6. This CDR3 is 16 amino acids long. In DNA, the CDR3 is TGTGCCAGCAGCTTAGGTATGGACAGGCTCACAGATACGCAGTATTTT. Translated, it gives CASSLGMDRLTDTQYF.

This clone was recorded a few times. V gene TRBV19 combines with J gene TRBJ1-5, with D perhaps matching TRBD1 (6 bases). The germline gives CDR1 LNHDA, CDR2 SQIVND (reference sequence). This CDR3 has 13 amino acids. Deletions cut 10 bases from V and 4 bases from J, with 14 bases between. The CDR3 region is CAISTGLNQPQHF. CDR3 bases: TGTGCCATCAGCACAGGGCTAAATCAGCCCCAGCATTTT. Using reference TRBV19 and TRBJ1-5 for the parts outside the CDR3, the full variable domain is DGGITQSPKYLFRKEGQNVTLSCEQNLNHDAMYWYRQDPGQGLRLIYYSQIVNDFQKGDIAEGYSVSREKKESFPLTVTSAQKNPTAFYLCAISTGLNQPQHFGDGTRLSIL.

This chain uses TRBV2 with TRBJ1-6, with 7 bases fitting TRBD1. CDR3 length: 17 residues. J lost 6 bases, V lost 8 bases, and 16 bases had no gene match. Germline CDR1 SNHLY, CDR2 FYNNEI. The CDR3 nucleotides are TGTGCCAGCGGGACGCCGACAGGGCAAGGGCCTAATTCACCCCTCCACTTT. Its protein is CASGTPTGQGPNSPLHF. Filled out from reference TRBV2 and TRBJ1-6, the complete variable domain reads EPEVTQTPSHQVTQMGQEVILRCVPISNHLYFYWYRQILGQKVEFLVSFYNNEISEKSEIFDDQFSVERPDGSNFTLKIRSTKLEDSAMYFCASGTPTGQGPNSPLHFGNGTRLTVT.

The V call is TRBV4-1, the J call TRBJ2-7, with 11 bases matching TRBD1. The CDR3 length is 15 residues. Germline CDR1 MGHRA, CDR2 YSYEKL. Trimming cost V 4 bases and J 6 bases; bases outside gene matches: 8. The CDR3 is CASSRTGTGGSEQYF. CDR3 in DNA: TGCGCCAGCAGCCGCACCGGGACAGGGGGGTCCGAGCAGTACTTC.

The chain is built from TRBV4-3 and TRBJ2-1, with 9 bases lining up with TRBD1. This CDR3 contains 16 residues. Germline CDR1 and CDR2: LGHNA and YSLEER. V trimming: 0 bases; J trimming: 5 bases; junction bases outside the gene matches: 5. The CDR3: CASSQDTGQGHNEQFF. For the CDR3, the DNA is TGCGCCAGCAGCCAAGATACGGGACAGGGTCACAATGAGCAGTTCTTC.

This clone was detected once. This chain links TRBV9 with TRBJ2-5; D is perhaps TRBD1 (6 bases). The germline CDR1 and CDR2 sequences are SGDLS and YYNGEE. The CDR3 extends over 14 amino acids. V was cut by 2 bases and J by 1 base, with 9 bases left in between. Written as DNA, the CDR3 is TGTGCCAGCAGCGTGAGGGACACCCAAGAGACCCAGTACTTC. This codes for CASSVRDTQETQYF.

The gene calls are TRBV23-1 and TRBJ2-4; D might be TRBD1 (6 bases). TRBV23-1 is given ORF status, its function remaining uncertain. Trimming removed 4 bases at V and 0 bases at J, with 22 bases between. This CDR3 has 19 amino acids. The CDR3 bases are TGCGCCAGCAGTCGCCCACCCCGGAGAAGGACAGTAGCCAAAAACATTCAGTACTTC. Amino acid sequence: CASSRPPRRRTVAKNIQYF.

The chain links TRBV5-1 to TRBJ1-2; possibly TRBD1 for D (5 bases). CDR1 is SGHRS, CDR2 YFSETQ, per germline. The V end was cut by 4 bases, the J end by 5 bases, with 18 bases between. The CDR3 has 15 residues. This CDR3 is CASSGTGIGGYGYTF. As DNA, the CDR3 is TGCGCCAGCAGCGGTACAGGAATTGGGGGGTATGGCTACACCTTC.

CDR3: CASSPSGTGLYEQYF. CDR3 sequence (DNA): TGCGCCAGCAGTCCCTCCGGGACAGGGCTATACGAGCAGTACTTC. J is TRBJ2-7 and V is TRBV5-1; 9 bases agree with TRBD1. The trim removed 5 bases at V and 4 bases at J, leaving 10 bases unmatched. The CDR3 loop spans 15 amino acids. The germline gives CDR1 SGHRS, CDR2 YFSETQ.

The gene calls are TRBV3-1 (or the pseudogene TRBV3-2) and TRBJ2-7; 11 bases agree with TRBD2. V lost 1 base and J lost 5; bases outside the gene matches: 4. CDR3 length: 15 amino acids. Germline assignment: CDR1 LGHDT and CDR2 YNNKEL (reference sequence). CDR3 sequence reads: CASSQVTSGINEQYF. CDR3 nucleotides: TGTGCCAGCAGCCAAGTGACTAGCGGGATCAACGAGCAGTACTTC.

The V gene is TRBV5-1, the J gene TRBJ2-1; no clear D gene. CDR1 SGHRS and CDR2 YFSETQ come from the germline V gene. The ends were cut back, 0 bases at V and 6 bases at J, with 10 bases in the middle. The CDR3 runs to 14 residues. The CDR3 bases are TGCGCCAGCAGCTTGGGAGACTTGAGCAATGAGCAGTTCTTC. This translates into CASSLGDLSNEQFF.

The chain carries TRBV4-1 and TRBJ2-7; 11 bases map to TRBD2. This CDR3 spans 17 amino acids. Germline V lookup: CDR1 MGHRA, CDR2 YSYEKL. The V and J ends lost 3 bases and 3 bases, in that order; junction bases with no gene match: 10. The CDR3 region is CASSHGLAGSSNYEQYF. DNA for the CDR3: TGCGCCAGCAGCCATGGACTAGCGGGTTCCTCCAACTACGAGCAGTACTTC.

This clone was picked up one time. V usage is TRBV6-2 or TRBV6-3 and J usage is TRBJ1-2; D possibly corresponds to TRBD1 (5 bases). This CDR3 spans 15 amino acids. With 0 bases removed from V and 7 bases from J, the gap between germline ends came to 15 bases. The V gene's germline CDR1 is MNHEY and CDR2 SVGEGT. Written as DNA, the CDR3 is TGTGCCAGCAGTTACTCGTCTCCAGGGAATGGTGGCTACACCTTC. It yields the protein CASSYSSPGNGGYTF.